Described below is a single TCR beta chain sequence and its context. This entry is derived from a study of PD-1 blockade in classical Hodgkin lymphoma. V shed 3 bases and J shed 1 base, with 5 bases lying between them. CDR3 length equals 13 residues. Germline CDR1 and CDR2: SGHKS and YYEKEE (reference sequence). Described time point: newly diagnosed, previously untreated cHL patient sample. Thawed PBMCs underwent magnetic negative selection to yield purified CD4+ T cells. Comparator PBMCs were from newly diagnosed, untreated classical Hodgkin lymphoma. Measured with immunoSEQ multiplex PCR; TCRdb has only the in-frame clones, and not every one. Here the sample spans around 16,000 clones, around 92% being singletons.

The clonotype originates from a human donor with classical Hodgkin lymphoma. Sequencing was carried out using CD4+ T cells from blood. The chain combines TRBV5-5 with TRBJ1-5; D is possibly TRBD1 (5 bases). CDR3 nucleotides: TGTGCCAGCAGCTGGGACAGCAATCAGCCCCAGCATTTT. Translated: CASSWDSNQPQHF. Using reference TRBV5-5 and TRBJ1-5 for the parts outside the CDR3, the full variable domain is DAGVTQSPTHLIKTRGQQVTLRCSPISGHKSVSWYQQVLGQGPQFIFQYYEKEERGRGNFPDRFSARQFPNYSSELNVNALLLGDSALYLCASSWDSNQPQHFGDGTRLSIL.